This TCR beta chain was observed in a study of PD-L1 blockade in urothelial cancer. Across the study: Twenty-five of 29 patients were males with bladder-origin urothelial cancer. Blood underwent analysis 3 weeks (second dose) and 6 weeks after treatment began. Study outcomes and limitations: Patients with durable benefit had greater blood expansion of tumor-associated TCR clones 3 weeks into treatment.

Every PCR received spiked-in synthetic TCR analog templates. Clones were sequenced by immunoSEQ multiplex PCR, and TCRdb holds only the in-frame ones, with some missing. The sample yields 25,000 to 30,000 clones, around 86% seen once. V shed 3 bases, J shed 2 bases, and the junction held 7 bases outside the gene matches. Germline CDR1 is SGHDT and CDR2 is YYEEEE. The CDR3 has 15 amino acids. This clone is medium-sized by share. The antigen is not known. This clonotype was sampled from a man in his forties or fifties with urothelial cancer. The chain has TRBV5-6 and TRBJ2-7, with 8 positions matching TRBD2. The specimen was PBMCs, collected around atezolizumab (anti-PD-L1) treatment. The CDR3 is CASSSRVAGPYEQYF. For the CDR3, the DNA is TGTGCCAGCAGCTCCCGGGTAGCGGGGCCCTACGAGCAGTACTTC. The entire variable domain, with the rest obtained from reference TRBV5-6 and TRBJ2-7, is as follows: DAGVTQSPTHLIKTRGQQVTLRCSPKSGHDTVSWYQQALGQGPQFIFQYYEEEERQRGNFPDRFSGHQFPNYSSELNVNALLLGDSALYLCASSSRVAGPYEQYFGPGTRLTVT.